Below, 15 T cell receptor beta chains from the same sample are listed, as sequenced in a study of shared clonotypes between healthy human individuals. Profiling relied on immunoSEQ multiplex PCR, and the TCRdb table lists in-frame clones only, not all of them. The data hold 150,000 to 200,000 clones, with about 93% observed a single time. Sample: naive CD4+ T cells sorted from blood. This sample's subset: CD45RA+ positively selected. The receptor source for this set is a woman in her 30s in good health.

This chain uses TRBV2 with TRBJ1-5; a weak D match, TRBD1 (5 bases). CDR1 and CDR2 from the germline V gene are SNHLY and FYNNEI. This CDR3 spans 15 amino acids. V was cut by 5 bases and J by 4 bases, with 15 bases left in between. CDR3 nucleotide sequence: TGTGCCAGCAGTACGACGACTACAGGAAATCAGCCCCAGCATTTT. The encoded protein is CASSTTTTGNQPQHF. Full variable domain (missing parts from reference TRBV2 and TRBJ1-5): EPEVTQTPSHQVTQMGQEVILRCVPISNHLYFYWYRQILGQKVEFLVSFYNNEISEKSEIFDDQFSVERPDGSNFTLKIRSTKLEDSAMYFCASSTTTTGNQPQHFGDGTRLSIL.

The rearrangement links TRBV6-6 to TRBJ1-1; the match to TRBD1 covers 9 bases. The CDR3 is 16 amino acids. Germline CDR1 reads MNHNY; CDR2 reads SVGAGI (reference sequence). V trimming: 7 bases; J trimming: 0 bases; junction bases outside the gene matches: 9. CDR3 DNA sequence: TGTGCCAGCAACCTCGGACAGGGGCAGGTGAACACTGAAGCTTTCTTT. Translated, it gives CASNLGQGQVNTEAFF.

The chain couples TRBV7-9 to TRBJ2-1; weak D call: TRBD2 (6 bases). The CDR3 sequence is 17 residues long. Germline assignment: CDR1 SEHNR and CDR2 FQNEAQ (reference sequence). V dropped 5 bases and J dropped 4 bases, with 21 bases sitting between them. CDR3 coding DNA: TGTGCCAGCAGCCCATCGCCGTCTAGCGACCGTTACAATGAGCAGTTCTTC. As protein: CASSPSPSSDRYNEQFF.

The DNA of the CDR3 is TGTGCCAGCCCTCAGAAGGGGGTGGACGAGCAGTACTTC. Protein product: CASPQKGVDEQYF. V and J are TRBV27 and TRBJ2-7, with a tentative D call TRBD1 (6 bases). The germline CDR1 and CDR2 sequences are MNHEY and SMNVEV (reference sequence). Trimming shortened V by 8 bases and J by 5 bases, and 16 bases separated the two germline ends. The CDR3 contains 13 residues.

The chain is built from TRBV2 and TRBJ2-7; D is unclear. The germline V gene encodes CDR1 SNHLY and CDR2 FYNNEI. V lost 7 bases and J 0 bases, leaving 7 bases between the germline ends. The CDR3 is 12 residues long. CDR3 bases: TGTGCCAGCACCTCAGACTCCTACGAGCAGTACTTC. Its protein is CASTSDSYEQYF.

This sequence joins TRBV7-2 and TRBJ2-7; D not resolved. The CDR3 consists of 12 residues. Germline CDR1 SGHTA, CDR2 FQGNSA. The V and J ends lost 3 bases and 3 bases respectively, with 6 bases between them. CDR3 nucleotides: TGTGCCAGCAGCTTTTTAGGCTACGAGCAGTACTTC. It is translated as CASSFLGYEQYF.

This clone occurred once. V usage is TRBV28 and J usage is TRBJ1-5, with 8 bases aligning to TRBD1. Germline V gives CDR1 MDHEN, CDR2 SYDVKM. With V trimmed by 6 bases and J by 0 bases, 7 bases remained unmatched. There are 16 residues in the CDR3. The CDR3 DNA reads TGTGCCAGCAGCAGCTTGGACAGGGATAGCAATCAGCCCCAGCATTTT. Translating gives CASSSLDRDSNQPQHF.

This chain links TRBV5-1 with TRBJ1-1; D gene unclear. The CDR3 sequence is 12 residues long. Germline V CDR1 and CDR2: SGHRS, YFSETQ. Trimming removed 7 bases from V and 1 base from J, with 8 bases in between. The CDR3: CASGTGNTEAFF. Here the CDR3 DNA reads TGCGCCAGCGGTACCGGGAACACTGAAGCTTTCTTT.

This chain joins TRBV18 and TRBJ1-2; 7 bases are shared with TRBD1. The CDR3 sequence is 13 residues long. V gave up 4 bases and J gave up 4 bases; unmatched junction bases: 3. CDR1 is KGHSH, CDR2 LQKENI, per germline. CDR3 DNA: TGTGCCAGCTCACTGACAGGGTTCTATGGCTACACCTTC. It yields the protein CASSLTGFYGYTF.

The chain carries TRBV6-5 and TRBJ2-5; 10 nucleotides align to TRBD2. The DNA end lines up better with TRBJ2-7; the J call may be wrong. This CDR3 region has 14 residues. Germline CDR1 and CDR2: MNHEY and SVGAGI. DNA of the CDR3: TGTGCCAGCAGTTTTGAGCGGGAGGGCTACGAGCAGTACTTC. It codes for CASSFEREGYEQYF.

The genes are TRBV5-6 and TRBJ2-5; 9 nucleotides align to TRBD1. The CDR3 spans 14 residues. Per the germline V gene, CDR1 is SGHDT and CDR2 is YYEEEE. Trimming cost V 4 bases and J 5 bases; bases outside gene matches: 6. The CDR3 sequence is CASSPSTGGETQYF. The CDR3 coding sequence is TGTGCCAGCAGCCCGTCGACAGGGGGGGAGACCCAGTACTTC.

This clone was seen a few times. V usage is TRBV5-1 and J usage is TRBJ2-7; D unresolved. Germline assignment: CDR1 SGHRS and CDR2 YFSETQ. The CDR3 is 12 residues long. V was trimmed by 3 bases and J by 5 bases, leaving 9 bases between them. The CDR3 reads CASSSTLNEQYF. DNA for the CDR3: TGCGCCAGCAGCTCAACGTTGAACGAGCAGTACTTC.

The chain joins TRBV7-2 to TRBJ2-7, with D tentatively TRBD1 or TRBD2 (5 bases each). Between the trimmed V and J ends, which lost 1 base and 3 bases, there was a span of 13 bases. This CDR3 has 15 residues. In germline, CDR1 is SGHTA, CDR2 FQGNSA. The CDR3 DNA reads TGTGCCAGCAGCTTAGGGGGGTCTAAAGGCTACGAGCAGTACTTC. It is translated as CASSLGGSKGYEQYF.

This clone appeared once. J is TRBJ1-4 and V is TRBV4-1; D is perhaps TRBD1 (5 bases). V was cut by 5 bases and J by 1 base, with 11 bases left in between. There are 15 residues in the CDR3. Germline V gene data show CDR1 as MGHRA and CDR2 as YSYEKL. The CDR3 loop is CASSAWGRTNEKLFF. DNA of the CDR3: TGCGCCAGCAGCGCCTGGGGCAGAACTAATGAAAAACTGTTTTTT.

The CDR3 sequence: CASSLTNRAGREQYF. The CDR3 DNA follows: TGTGCCAGCAGCTTAACCAACAGGGCGGGTCGCGAGCAGTACTTC. The chain has TRBV13 and TRBJ2-5, with D maybe TRBD1 (6 bases). The end of the DNA aligns better with TRBJ2-7, so the J call may be wrong. The germline gives CDR1 PRHDT, CDR2 FYEKMQ (reference sequence). The CDR3 sequence is 15 residues long.